These 3 T cell receptor beta chains came from one sample sequenced in a study of CD8 T cells in Susac syndrome. Roughly 0.45 to 1 ug RNA was reverse transcribed with random hexamers. TCRdb reprocessed the immunoSEQ multiplex PCR reads with MiXCR, giving one entry per CDR3 protein. The sample has some 190,000 distinct CDR3 sequences, 94% seen once; the top ten hold approximately 0.15%. The sample comprised CD4+ T cells from PBMCs. The receptors shown here come from a human donor with Susac syndrome.

The chain has TRBV29-1 and TRBJ1-2; a weak D match, TRBD1 (5 bases). The germline gives CDR1 SQVTM, CDR2 ANQGSEA. The CDR3 totals 11 residues. V lost 0 bases to trimming and J lost 6 bases, with 5 bases between them. The CDR3 DNA reads as TGCAGCGTTGAAGAGACAGATGGCTACACCTTC. Protein sequence: CSVEETDGYTF.

The gene calls are TRBV18 and TRBJ2-5; 11 bases agree with TRBD1. The CDR3 loop spans 14 amino acids. V lost 4 bases to trimming and J lost 5 bases; unmatched junction nucleotides: 3. Germline V gene data show CDR1 as KGHSH and CDR2 as LQKENI. CDR3 protein: CASSRGQGAETQYF. DNA for the CDR3: TGTGCCAGCTCACGAGGACAGGGGGCTGAGACCCAGTACTTC.

The V and J genes are TRBV29-1 and TRBJ2-5; 7 bases align to TRBD1. V lost 6 bases to trimming and J lost 4 bases; unmatched junction nucleotides: 5. The CDR3 covers 12 residues. CDR1 is SQVTM and CDR2 is ANQGSEA in the germline V gene. The CDR3 DNA sequence: TGCAGCGTGCCACAGGGGAGAGAGACCCAGTACTTC. This gives the protein CSVPQGRETQYF.